Described below is a single T cell receptor (beta chain) sequence and its context. Its antigen remains unknown. Together with a sample-barcoded 5' primer, a J-beta primer mix was included in a second PCR lasting roughly 6 to 12 cycles. Each cDNA molecule was tagged by a template-switch adaptor that had 12 random nucleotides. TCRdb recomputed calls from the 5' RACE reads with MiXCR, one row per CDR3 protein. There are approximately 800,000 distinct CDR3 sequences in the sample; 53% occur only once, and roughly two fifths lies in the top ten. These data belong to a study of blood T cells in healthy people across ages. This CDR3 contains 10 residues. Trimming removed 3 bases at V and 13 bases at J, with 10 bases between. Germline lookup yields CDR1 SGDLS and CDR2 YYNGEE. The study, taken as a whole, reports: Strong correlation was found linking TCR beta diversity to naive T cell percentage. Aged donors had fewer naive CD4+ cells and lower diversity than long-lived donors.

The specimen was blood. The chain couples TRBV9 to TRBJ1-1; D gene unclear. The clonotype comes from a man older than 75 in good health. The CDR3 region has the DNA TGTGCCAGCAGCGGAGAGGTTGTTTTCTTT. Its protein product is CASSGEVVFF.